This T cell receptor (beta chain) was documented in a study of T cells in Graves' hyperthyroidism and ophthalmopathy. About the research overall: Peripheral blood samples were taken at initial diagnosis, prior to any treatment.

TCR beta CDR3 sequences were amplified from RNA transcripts. HTBI primers drove first-round RT-PCR of the TCR CDR3. TCRdb reanalysed the multiplex PCR reads using MiXCR and keeps one entry per CDR3 protein. The sample lists more than 75,000 distinct CDR3 sequences; around 50% were seen once. Graves' hyperthyroidism was deemed stable absent ophthalmopathy progression within 18 months. As for this clonotype: Its antigen is not known.

The study, taken as a whole, reports: Prediction of ophthalmopathy progression came a median approximately 6.5 months pre-onset. A model of 13 V-J pairs discriminated ophthalmopathy from stable hyperthyroidism.

V dropped 1 base and J dropped 7; count of bases not matched to a gene: 3. The CDR3 runs to 14 residues. Germline V lookup: CDR1 LNHNV, CDR2 YYDKDF (reference sequence). The source material was blood. This chain connects TRBV15 to TRBJ1-2, with 10 bases fitting TRBD1. This sequence was found in a woman in her thirties or forties with Graves' hyperthyroidism. The chain's CDR3 is CATSRGQGAGGYTF. Here the CDR3 DNA reads TGTGCCACCAGCAGAGGACAGGGGGCCGGTGGCTACACCTTC. Full variable domain (missing parts from reference TRBV15 and TRBJ1-2): DAMVIQNPRYQVTQFGKPVTLSCSQTLNHNVMYWYQQKSSQAPKLLFHYYDKDFNNEADTPDNFQSRRPNTSFCFLDIRSPGLGDTAMYLCATSRGQGAGGYTFGSGTRLTVV.